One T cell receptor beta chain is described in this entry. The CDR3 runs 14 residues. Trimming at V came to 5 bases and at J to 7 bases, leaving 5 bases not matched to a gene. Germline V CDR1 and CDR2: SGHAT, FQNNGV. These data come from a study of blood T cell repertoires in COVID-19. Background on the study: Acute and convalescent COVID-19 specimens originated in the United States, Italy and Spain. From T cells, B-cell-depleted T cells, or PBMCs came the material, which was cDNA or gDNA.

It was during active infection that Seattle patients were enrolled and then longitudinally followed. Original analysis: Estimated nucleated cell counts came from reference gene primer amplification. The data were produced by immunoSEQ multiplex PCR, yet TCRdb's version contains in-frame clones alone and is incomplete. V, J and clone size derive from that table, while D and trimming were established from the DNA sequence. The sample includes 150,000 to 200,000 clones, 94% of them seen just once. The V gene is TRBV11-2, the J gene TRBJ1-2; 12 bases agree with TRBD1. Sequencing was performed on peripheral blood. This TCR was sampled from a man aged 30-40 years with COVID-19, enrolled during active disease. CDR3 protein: CASSRGQGASGYTF. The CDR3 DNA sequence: TGTGCCAGCAGCCGGGGACAGGGGGCGTCTGGCTACACCTTC.